This T cell receptor (beta chain) is drawn from a study of blood T cell repertoires in COVID-19 (dated by TCRdb to 2018 to 2020). At the level of the whole study: Samples covering the acute and convalescent phases of COVID-19 were provided by collaborators in the United States, Italy and Spain. The samples were drawn from two sources: the first 160 participants of the ongoing ImmuneRACE study, and 1,254 subjects contributed by 6 global collaborators. The repertoires were made available in a free public database intended to serve as a resource for research on the immune response to SARS-CoV-2. The prospective study material was composed of cDNA or gDNA derived from T cells, B-cell-depleted T cells, or PBMCs. The dataset comprised deeply sampled blood TCRbeta repertoires from subjects exposed to, actively infected with, or recovered from COVID-19. Sample metadata almost always included a de-identified subject ID, COVID-19 status, age in years and sex. HLA class I and class II types, where available, came from metadata supplied by the sample provider rather than from assay-based typing.

The immunoSEQ Assay, a bias-controlled multiplex PCR, was used to amplify TCRbeta CDR3 regions from genomic DNA. As for how the authors treated the data: Nucleated cell counts per sample were estimated from amplification of reference gene primers within the assay. To quantify the absolute abundance of each unique TCRbeta CDR3 rearrangement, sequence reads were collapsed and filtered. For each sample, productive Simpson clonality was calculated as the square root of Simpson's diversity index across productive rearrangements. The table comes from immuneACCESS by way of TCRdb, which keeps in-frame sequences with V and J called. Part of the clones is missing from these tables; in studies checked, under half for an unresolved V gene and the rest for unknown reasons. V and J calls and clone size are as listed in that table; D and trimming were resolved from the DNA. In all, the sample holds 100,000 to 150,000 clones, and about 89% of those were seen once. The ten biggest clones cover 9.5% to 12% of the sample.

On this clone itself: Its antigen remains unidentified. Per-nucleotide qualities are absent, and no much larger clonotype sits a single base away.

Per the germline V gene, KGHSH is the CDR1 and LQKENI is the CDR2. V loses 3 bases, J loses 4 bases, and the germline ends lie 10 bases apart. The CDR3, from cysteine to phenylalanine, totals 14 residues. The retained sequence is limited to the CDR3, 42 bases, with the frame set at the first base. Summary of the overall study and its limitations: The amount of clinical and demographic metadata varied by source and participant and was provided uncurated.

One collaborating source in Seattle enrolled patients while the patients were actively infected and followed the patients over time throughout the course of disease. Whole blood was collected in K2EDTA tubes by collaborating institutions according to the institutions' own protocols. For TCRbeta analysis, collaborator samples were shipped as frozen whole blood, as isolated PBMCs, or as DNA extracted from either sample type. The TCR originated in a woman in her 70s with COVID-19, enrolled during active disease. In this chain, TRBV18 is recombined with TRBJ1-3, with TRBD1 tentatively as D gene (6 bases match). Sequencing was carried out using peripheral blood. The nucleotide sequence reads TGTGCCAGCTCACCTACAGGGTTCGGAAACACCATATATTTT. Its translation reads: CASSPTGFGNTIYF.